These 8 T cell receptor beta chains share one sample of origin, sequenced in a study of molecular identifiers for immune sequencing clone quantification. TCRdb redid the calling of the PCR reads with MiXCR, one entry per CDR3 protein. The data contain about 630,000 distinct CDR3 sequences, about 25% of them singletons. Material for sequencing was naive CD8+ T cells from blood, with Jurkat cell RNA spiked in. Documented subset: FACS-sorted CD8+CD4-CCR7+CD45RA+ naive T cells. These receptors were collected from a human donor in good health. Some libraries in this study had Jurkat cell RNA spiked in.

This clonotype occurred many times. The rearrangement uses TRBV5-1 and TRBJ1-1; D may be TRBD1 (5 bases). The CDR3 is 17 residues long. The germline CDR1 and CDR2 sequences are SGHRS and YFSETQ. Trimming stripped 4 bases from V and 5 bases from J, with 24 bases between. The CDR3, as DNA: TGCGCCAGCAGCACTGAACCCGGGGCGATTGGGTGGACTGAAGCTTTCTTT. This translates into CASSTEPGAIGWTEAFF.

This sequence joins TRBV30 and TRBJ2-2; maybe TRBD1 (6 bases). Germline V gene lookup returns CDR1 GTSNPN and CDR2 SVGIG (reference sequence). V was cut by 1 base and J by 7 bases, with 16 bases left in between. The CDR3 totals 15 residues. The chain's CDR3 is CAWSALRDTNGELFF. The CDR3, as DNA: TGTGCCTGGAGTGCCCTACGGGACACCAACGGGGAGCTGTTTTTT.

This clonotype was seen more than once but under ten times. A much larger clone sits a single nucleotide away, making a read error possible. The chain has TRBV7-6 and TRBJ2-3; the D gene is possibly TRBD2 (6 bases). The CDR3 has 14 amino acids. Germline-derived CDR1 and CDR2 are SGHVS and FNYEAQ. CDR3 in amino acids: CARSLVAAGDTQYF. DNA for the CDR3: TGTGCCCGCAGCTTAGTTGCAGCGGGAGATACGCAGTATTTT.

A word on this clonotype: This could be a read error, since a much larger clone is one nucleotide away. CDR3 coding DNA: TGTGCCAGCGCCGACGGGGGCGGCAATCAGCCCCAGCATTTT. It translates to CASADGGGNQPQHF. The chain links TRBV7-6 to TRBJ1-5, with TRBD1 as a possible D gene (6 bases). The CDR3 is 14 residues long. Trimming stripped 8 bases from V and 2 bases from J, with 13 bases between. CDR1 SGHVS and CDR2 FNYEAQ come from the germline V gene.

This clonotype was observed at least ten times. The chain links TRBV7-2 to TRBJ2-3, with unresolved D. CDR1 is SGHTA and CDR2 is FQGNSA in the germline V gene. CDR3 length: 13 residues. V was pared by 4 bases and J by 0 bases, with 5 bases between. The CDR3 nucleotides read TGTGCCAGCAGCTCGGACAGCACAGATACGCAGTATTTT. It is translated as CASSSDSTDTQYF.

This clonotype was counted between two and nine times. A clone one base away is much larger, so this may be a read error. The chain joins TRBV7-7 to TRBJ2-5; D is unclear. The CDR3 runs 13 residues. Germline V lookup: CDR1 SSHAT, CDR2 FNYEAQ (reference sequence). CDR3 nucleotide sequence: TGTGCCGGCAGCTTACTCGAGCAAGAGACCCAGTACTTC. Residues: CAGSLLEQETQYF.

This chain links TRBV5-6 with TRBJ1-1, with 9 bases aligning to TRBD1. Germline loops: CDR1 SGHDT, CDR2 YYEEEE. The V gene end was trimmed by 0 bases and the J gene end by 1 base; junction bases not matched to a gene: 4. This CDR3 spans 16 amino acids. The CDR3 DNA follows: TGTGCCAGCAGCTTGGCGGCGGGACAGGGGAACACTGAAGCTTTCTTT. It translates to CASSLAAGQGNTEAFF.

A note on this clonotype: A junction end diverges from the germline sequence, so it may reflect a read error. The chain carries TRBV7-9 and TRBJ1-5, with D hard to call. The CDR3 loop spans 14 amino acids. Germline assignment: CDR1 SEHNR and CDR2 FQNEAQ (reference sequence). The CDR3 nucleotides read TGTGTCAGCAGCGACGTTAGTAGCAATCAGCCCCAGCATTTT. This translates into CVSSDVSSNQPQHF.